This T cell receptor beta chain was recovered during a study of cytomegalovirus exposure and HLA in healthy donors. The CDR3 loop spans 15 amino acids. Germline-derived CDR1 and CDR2 are SGHTA and FQGNSA. V shed 4 bases and J shed 8 bases, with 20 bases lying between them. Among the donors, all were healthy bone marrow donors. 60 Vbeta and 13 Jbeta primers were used in PCR. Sequencing was performed with immunoSEQ multiplex PCR; in TCRdb, only in-frame clones are kept and a portion is missing. This table holds 150,000 to 200,000 clones, roughly 60% found once. The V gene is TRBV7-2, the J gene TRBJ1-2; D is unresolved. The clonotype originates from a man between 40 and 49 years old in good health and CMV-seronegative. Sequenced material: PBMCs. The CDR3 bases are TGTGCCAGCAGCTCAGGTCGACAACTCAGATGGGGCTACACCTTC. It is translated as CASSSGRQLRWGYTF.